This T cell receptor (beta chain) was sequenced in a study of T cells after yellow fever vaccination. General study findings and limits: The presence of abundant clonotypes contaminating from the bulk population was possible in FACS-sorted repertoires. Booster samples showed a return of most primary-vaccination clones (roughly 95% CD4, about 85% CD8). Shared CD4/CD8 clonotypes were a small share, likely from convergent recombination. Though weaker, the secondary response peaked faster, on day 5 versus 15.

This CDR3 region has 11 residues. Per the germline V gene, CDR1 is MDHEN and CDR2 is SYDVKM. V lost 5 bases and J 15 bases, leaving 14 bases between the germline ends. In TCRdb, the 5' RACE reads were re-called with MiXCR into one record per CDR3 protein. The sample contains around 230,000 distinct CDR3 sequences, 6% to 8% of which appear only once. Of note for this clonotype: Its antigen remains unidentified.

The chain uses TRBV28 and TRBJ2-1; D gene uncertain. Sequenced here: CD4+ T cells sorted from PBMCs, sampled on the day of the yellow fever booster vaccination. The clonotype originates from a man aged 25 to 45 who received the YFV17D yellow fever vaccine. CDR3 bases: TGTGCCAGCAGTCTCCATTCCGCTCCGTTCTTC. It translates to CASSLHSAPFF. Together with reference TRBV28 and TRBJ2-1, the CDR3 gives the full variable domain: DVKVTQSSRYLVKRTGEKVFLECVQDMDHENMFWYRQDPGLGLRLIYFSYDVKMKEKGDIPEGYSVSREKKERFSLILESASTNQTSMYLCASSLHSAPFFGPGTRLTVL.